This record covers a single TCR beta chain. Its binding antigen is unknown. No per-base quality is available; no much larger clone lies one base away. The CDR3 goes from the cysteine to the phenylalanine over 15 residues. The kept DNA is CDR3 alone, 45 bases in frame from the first base. CDR1 and CDR2, per the germline V gene (reference sequence), are SEHNR and FQNEAQ. V and J are truncated by 1 base and 3 bases respectively, leaving an intervening sequence of 10 bases. This entry comes from a study of blood T cell repertoires in COVID-19 (dated by TCRdb to 2020 to 2022). Context from the whole study: The collaborator samples originated in the United States, Italy and Spain and spanned the acute and convalescent phases of COVID-19. The prospective study material was composed of cDNA or gDNA derived from T cells, B-cell-depleted T cells, or PBMCs. Subjects who had been exposed to COVID-19, were actively infected with it, or had recovered from it provided the deeply sampled blood TCRbeta repertoires that made up the dataset. A freely available public database, intended as a resource for researchers studying the immune response to SARS-CoV-2, is where the repertoires were released. The samples were drawn from two sources: the first 160 participants of the ongoing ImmuneRACE study, and 1,254 subjects contributed by 6 global collaborators. Sample metadata almost always included a de-identified subject ID, COVID-19 status, age in years and sex. Where HLA class I and class II types were available, the types were taken from metadata supplied by the sample provider, not from assay-based typing. Broader findings and caveats from the paper: The amount of clinical and demographic metadata varied by source and participant and was provided uncurated.

The immunoSEQ Assay, a bias-controlled multiplex PCR, was used to amplify TCRbeta CDR3 regions from genomic DNA. As for the authors' bioinformatics: The number of nucleated cells in each sample was estimated from the amplification of reference gene primers within the assay. To quantify the absolute abundance of each unique TCRbeta CDR3 rearrangement, sequence reads were collapsed and filtered. Productive Simpson clonality was computed per sample as the square root of Simpson's diversity index over productive rearrangements. TCRdb obtained this table from immuneACCESS and retained in-frame rearrangements with V and J assigned. These tables miss some clones; where compared with another copy, unresolved V genes account for less than half of the shortfall, and the remainder is unexplained. V, J and clone size were drawn from that table, and D and trimming were deduced from the DNA. The sample profile shows approximately 97,000 clones; just over 85% of them were found once. Clones ranked in the top ten supply about 2% of the sample.

In Seattle, one collaborating source enrolled patients while the infection was active and tracked those patients longitudinally over the course of disease. Collaborating institutions collected whole blood in K2EDTA tubes following their own protocols. For TCRbeta analysis, collaborators shipped samples in one of three forms: frozen whole blood, isolated PBMCs, or DNA extracted from either of those sample types. The specimen was peripheral blood. The V and J genes are TRBV7-9 and TRBJ1-5; tentative D gene TRBD1, with 6 bases matching. This clonotype originated in a man aged 50-59 years with COVID-19, enrolled during active disease. The DNA reads TGTGCCAGCAGCTTAGGGAGGACAGACAATCAGCCCCAGCATTTT. This sequence encodes CASSLGRTDNQPQHF.